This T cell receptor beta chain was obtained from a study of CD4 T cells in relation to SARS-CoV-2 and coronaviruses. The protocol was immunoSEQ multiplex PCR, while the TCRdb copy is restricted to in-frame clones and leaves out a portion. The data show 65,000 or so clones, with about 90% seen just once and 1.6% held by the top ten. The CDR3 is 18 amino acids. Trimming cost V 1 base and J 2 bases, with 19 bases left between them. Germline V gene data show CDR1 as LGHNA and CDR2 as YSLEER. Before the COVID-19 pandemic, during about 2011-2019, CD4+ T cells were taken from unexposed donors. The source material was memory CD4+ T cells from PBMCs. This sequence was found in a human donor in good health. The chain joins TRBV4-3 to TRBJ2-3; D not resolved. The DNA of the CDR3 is TGCGCCAGCAGCCAAGGAGGTGCCCATCGGGTCCACACAGATACGCAGTATTTT. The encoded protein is CASSQGGAHRVHTDTQYF.